This entry lists 10 T cell receptor beta chains sequenced from one sample in a study of T-cell reconstitution after alpha-beta-depleted transplantation in children (TCRdb year 2016). Receptor libraries were prepared by PCR. Reads for this sample came from an Illumina HiSeq 2500. To normalize quantification of the TCRbeta repertoire, the TCR libraries were built with molecular barcoding that relied on unique molecular identifiers. TCRdb handled the public reads itself, with Q25 trimming in fastp and clone calling in MiXCR, and kept productive beta chains. Every entry covers one CDR3 protein and lists the most common genes and DNA from its rows. The sample table contains about 540,000 distinct CDR3 sequences; only one count was recorded for 18% of them. The ten biggest clones cover around 3.3% of the sample. The source material was PBMCs from the stem cell graft donor, sampled from the stem cell graft. The receptors derive from a human donor who donated a stem cell graft to a child with acute lymphoblastic leukemia.

The V and J genes are TRBV11-2 and TRBJ1-6; a possible D gene is TRBD1 (5 bases). This CDR3 has 16 residues. The V gene's germline CDR1 is SGHAT and CDR2 FQNNGV. Trimming removed 5 bases at V and 7 bases at J, with 18 bases between. CDR3 nucleotide sequence: TGTGCCAGCAGCCAGCAGGGTTATACGGGGAATTCACCCCTCCACTTT. Its translation is CASSQQGYTGNSPLHF. The full variable domain, its missing parts supplied by reference TRBV11-2 and TRBJ1-6, is EAGVAQSPRYKIIEKRQSVAFWCNPISGHATLYWYQQILGQGPKLLIQFQNNGVVDDSQLPKDRFSAERLKGVDSTLKIQPAKLEDSAVYLCASSQQGYTGNSPLHFGNGTRLTVT.

A word on this clonotype: One end of the junction does not line up with germline, which may come from a read error. The chain employs TRBV4-1 and TRBJ1-1, with TRBD1 identical over 9 bases. Germline V gene sequence: CDR1 MGHRA, CDR2 YSYEKL. The CDR3 spans 14 residues. The DNA of the CDR3 is TGTGCCAGCAGCCAGGGACAGGGGAACACTGAAGCTTTCTTT. Protein product: CASSQGQGNTEAFF.

This clonotype turned up a few times. This chain joins TRBV12-3 or TRBV12-4 and TRBJ1-1; D gene uncertain. V was trimmed by 6 bases and J by 1 base, leaving 15 bases between them. The CDR3 sequence is 15 residues long. The CDR3 here is CASRSLRSKNTEAFF. The DNA for the CDR3 is TGTGCCAGCAGAAGCCTCAGGAGCAAGAACACTGAAGCTTTCTTT.

The rearrangement links TRBV29-1 to TRBJ2-1; unclear D gene. The CDR3 runs to 14 residues. Trimming took 3 bases from V and 8 from J, leaving 17 bases between them. The germline CDR1 and CDR2 sequences are SQVTM and ANQGSEA. CDR3 coding DNA: TGCAGCGTTGACAAACTGAAGTCAACGGATGAGCAGTTCTTC. It is translated as CSVDKLKSTDEQFF.

V usage is TRBV7-3 and J usage is TRBJ2-5; 8 bases fit TRBD2. This CDR3 comprises 17 residues. Germline CDR1 SGHTA, CDR2 FQGTGA. Trimming took 6 bases from V and 3 from J; bases not matched to a gene: 15. The CDR3 region has the DNA TGTGCCAGCAGTCCCGCACCGAGACTAGCGCCGAAAGAGACCCAGTACTTC. Its translation is CASSPAPRLAPKETQYF.

This chain connects TRBV10-1 to TRBJ2-7, with TRBD2 matching 10 bases. The length of the CDR3 is 17 residues. V lost 0 bases, J lost 3 bases, and 8 bases stayed unmatched. Germline CDR1 WNHNN, CDR2 SYGVQD (reference sequence). CDR3 DNA sequence: TGCGCCAGCAGTGAGTCGAACCTAGCGGGAGTAGTCTACGAGCAGTACTTC. Its translation is CASSESNLAGVVYEQYF.

This rearrangement joins TRBV30 to TRBJ2-1; D unclear. The germline gives CDR1 GTSNPN, CDR2 SVGIG (reference sequence). This CDR3 spans 11 amino acids. V was pared by 4 bases and J by 10 bases, with 11 bases between. CDR3 in amino acids: CAWNFLGEQFF. The CDR3 DNA follows: TGTGCCTGGAATTTTCTTGGCGAGCAGTTCTTC.

This chain joins TRBV9 and TRBJ2-1, with 9 bases lining up with TRBD2. The CDR3 contains 15 residues. In germline, CDR1 is SGDLS, CDR2 YYNGEE. The V and J ends lost 3 bases and 6 bases, in that order; junction bases with no gene match: 7. CDR3 DNA sequence: TGTGCCAGCAGCGCCGGGCTAGCGGGAAGCAATGAGCAGTTCTTC. Encoded protein: CASSAGLAGSNEQFF.

This clonotype was seen ten or more times. The V call is TRBV5-5, the J call TRBJ1-5; D is unclear. This CDR3 spans 13 amino acids. V was shortened by 2 bases and J by 1 base, with 4 bases between the two germline ends. Germline V lookup: CDR1 SGHKS, CDR2 YYEKEE (reference sequence). The CDR3 DNA reads TGTGCCAGCAGCTTAGAGAGCAATCAGCCCCAGCATTTT. As protein: CASSLESNQPQHF.

This clonotype was recorded at least ten times. The chain uses TRBV12-3 or TRBV12-4 and TRBJ1-6; D remains unclear. This CDR3 has 11 amino acids. V was cut by 7 bases and J by 12 bases, with 10 bases left in between. The CDR3 is CASTIGRPLHF. CDR3 nucleotides: TGTGCCAGCACTATAGGCCGACCCCTCCACTTT.